This T cell receptor beta chain was retrieved from a study of blood T cell repertoires in COVID-19. This table comes from immunoSEQ multiplex PCR, and its TCRdb copy is limited to in-frame clones, with some not included. The table includes about 280,000 clones, about 86% detected once. Germline CDR1 MDHEN, CDR2 SYDVKM. The CDR3 totals 14 residues. Trimming removed 5 bases from V and 4 bases from J; junction bases left unmatched: 7. V and J are TRBV28 and TRBJ1-2; 7 bases are shared with TRBD1. The TCR comes from a young woman who had recovered from COVID-19. Sequenced: peripheral blood. This chain's CDR3 is CASSRQDRVYGYTF. DNA for the CDR3: TGTGCCAGCAGTCGACAAGACAGGGTCTATGGCTACACCTTC.